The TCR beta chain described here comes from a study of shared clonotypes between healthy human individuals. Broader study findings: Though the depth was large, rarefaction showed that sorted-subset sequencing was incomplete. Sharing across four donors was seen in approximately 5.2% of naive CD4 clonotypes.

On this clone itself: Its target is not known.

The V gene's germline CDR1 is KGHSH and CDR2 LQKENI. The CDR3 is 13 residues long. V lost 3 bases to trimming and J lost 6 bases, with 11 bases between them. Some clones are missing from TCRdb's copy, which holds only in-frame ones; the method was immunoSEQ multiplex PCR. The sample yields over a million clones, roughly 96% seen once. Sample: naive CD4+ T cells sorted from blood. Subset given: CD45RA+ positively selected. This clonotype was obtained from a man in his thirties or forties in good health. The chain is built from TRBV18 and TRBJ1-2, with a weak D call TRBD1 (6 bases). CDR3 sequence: CASSPSDSHGYTF. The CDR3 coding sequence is TGTGCCAGCTCACCTTCGGACAGCCATGGCTACACCTTC.